This TCR beta chain originates from a study of vaccination and CD4 T cells after COVID-19. CDR3 length: 15 amino acids. Germline CDR1 SGHAT, CDR2 FQNNGV. Trimming removed 5 bases from V and 5 bases from J, with 15 bases in between. To note about this clonotype: Its antigen is unknown.

Cultured CD4+ T-cell DNA underwent Oncomine TCR Beta short-read sequencing. TCRdb analysed the PCR reads with MiXCR anew, one entry per CDR3 protein. Counted here are 14,000 to 15,000 distinct CDR3 sequences, 48% occurring once; the ten biggest clones make up around 15%. Sample treatment: approximately 9-day PBMC culture with coronavirus spike peptide pools or control peptides (ViraFEST assay). Sequencing was carried out using CD4+ T cells from blood, cultured in vitro. The V gene is TRBV11-2, the J gene TRBJ1-4; D ambiguous. This clonotype was obtained from a human donor who had recovered from COVID-19. The CDR3 here is CASSLRKAPNEKLFF. The CDR3 DNA reads as TGTGCCAGCAGCCTTCGGAAGGCGCCAAATGAAAAACTGTTTTTT.